These T cell receptor beta chains were read from a single sample in a study of graft-versus-host responses after intestinal transplantation. The method was immunoSEQ multiplex PCR; TCRdb's version includes in-frame clones alone and lacks a portion of them. The table lists 85,000 to 100,000 clones, approximately 89% of them singletons. Antigens of these TCRs are unknown. The input for sequencing was unstimulated CD4+ T cells sorted from spleen or lymph node cells, taken before transplant. Receptor source: a human donor who was the organ donor for an intestinal transplant. Each CDR3 is given with its conserved first and last residue. D genes are given only for firm matches. The size entry is marked missing in some rows and otherwise reads once, few, many or a size class.

TGTGCCAGCAGCCGTTCCGGGACAGGGGGTGCCACAGATACGCAGTATTTT	CASSRSGTGGATDTQYF	TRBD1	TRBV4-2	TRBJ2-3	NA
TGTGCCAGCTCATCCGGACAGAGACATTACGAGCAGTACTTC	CASSSGQRHYEQYF	NA	TRBV18	TRBJ2-7	NA
TGTGCCAGCAGCTACAGGACTAGCTCAGTTGAGCAGTTCTTC	CASSYRTSSVEQFF	TRBD2	TRBV2	TRBJ2-1	once
TGTGCCATCAGACAGGGGAATTCCTACGAGCAGTACTTC	CAIRQGNSYEQYF	TRBD1	TRBV10-3	TRBJ2-7	once
TGTGCCAGCAGCTCGGGGACTAGCGGGGGGGCCTGGAGAGATACGCAGTATTTT	CASSSGTSGGAWRDTQYF	TRBD2	TRBV11-1	TRBJ2-3	NA
TGTGCCAGCAGTGGGGAACTAGCGGGCCACCCAAAAGAGACCCAGTACTTC	CASSGELAGHPKETQYF	TRBD2	TRBV28	TRBJ2-5	NA
TGTGCCACCAGCCCGCCTGGCGGGGGTAGAAATGAGCAGTTCTTC	CATSPPGGGRNEQFF	TRBD2	TRBV15	TRBJ2-1	NA
TGTGCCAGCAGCCAACCCTTCCCGGCACAGGGTGAAGAGACCCAGTACTTC	CASSQPFPAQGEETQYF	NA	TRBV11-3	TRBJ2-5	NA
TGTGCCAGCAGCTTGGACTACCTTGCGGCGGATACGCAGTATTTT	CASSLDYLAADTQYF	NA	TRBV5-6	TRBJ2-3	NA
TGTGCCAGCAGAGTGCAGGGAAATCAGCCCCAGCATTTT	CASRVQGNQPQHF	NA	TRBV6-6	TRBJ1-5	few
TGTGCCAGCAGCTTATTTAGCGGGGGCGTATCCTACAATGAGCAGTTCTTC	CASSLFSGGVSYNEQFF	TRBD2	TRBV11-3	TRBJ2-1	NA
TGCGCCAGCAGCCGGGGGCCGCTAGCGGAATACGAGCAGTACTTC	CASSRGPLAEYEQYF	NA	TRBV4-1	TRBJ2-7	NA
TGTGCCAGCAGTCGTAGCTCCTATAATTCACCCCTCCACTTT	CASSRSSYNSPLHF	NA	TRBV6-5	TRBJ1-6	few
TGTGCCACCCGGCTCTGGTGGGAGTCACACGAGCAGTACTTC	CATRLWWESHEQYF	NA	TRBV10-3	TRBJ2-7	NA
TGTGCCAGCAAGAGGGACAGATCCTACAATGAGCAGTTCTTC	CASKRDRSYNEQFF	TRBD1	TRBV28	TRBJ2-1	NA
TGTGCCAGTAGTATGGAAAGCGGGGGGTACAATGAGCAGTTCTTC	CASSMESGGYNEQFF	TRBD2	TRBV19	TRBJ2-1	NA
TGCAGTGCTAGCCATCCAGATACGCAGTATTTT	CSASHPDTQYF	NA	TRBV20-1	TRBJ2-3	NA
TGTGCCAGCAGCCCTGGACAAAACTATGGCTACACCTTC	CASSPGQNYGYTF	NA	TRBV6-6	TRBJ1-2	few